Here is one T cell receptor (beta chain) with its context. Its target is unknown. This specimen comes from a study of memory CD4+ T cells and cytomegalovirus serostatus. Study observations and caveats: CD4+ memory repertoires contained about 40% of the roughly 150 reported CMV TCRbeta sequences. CMV serostatus prediction reached median AUC around 0.94, or 0.89 with US-trained model.

Profiling relied on immunoSEQ multiplex PCR, and the TCRdb table lists in-frame clones only, not all of them. The sample includes 45,000 to 55,000 clones, roughly 78% of them seen just once. The sort gate was single viable CD3+CD4+CD8-CD45RO+ cells for memory CD4+ T cells. Germline-derived CDR1 and CDR2 are LNHDA and SQIVND (reference sequence). V was pared by 3 bases and J by 5 bases, with 6 bases of the junction left unmatched. This CDR3 contains 15 residues. The V gene is TRBV19, the J gene TRBJ1-5, with 8 bases matching TRBD1. This receptor was identified in an adult in good health and CMV-seronegative. Input material: memory CD4+ T cells from blood. CDR3 sequence (DNA): TGTGCCAGTAGTATTACTCGGACAGGGTATCAGCCCCAGCATTTT. Residues: CASSITRTGYQPQHF.